This is a list of T cell receptor beta chains from one sample in a study of T cell responses to AZD1222 COVID-19 vaccine. Using immunoSEQ multiplex PCR, the repertoire was profiled, and TCRdb retains in-frame clones only, with some absent. The sample comprises around 100,000 clones, approximately 90% of which are singletons, and about 1.8% rests with the top ten. This specimen consisted of peripheral blood, obtained on day 0 of AZD1222 vaccination. These receptors all come from an adult in good health. The CDR3 runs from the conserved cysteine through the conserved F or W. Each record gives: clone size, D gene, V gene, J gene, CDR3 protein, CDR3 DNA. The D gene is left open where the match is weak. The size entry is marked missing in some rows and otherwise reads once, few, many or a size class.

size: NA; D: TRBD1; V: TRBV5-6; J: TRBJ2-7; CDR3: CASSLLSGQGIHEQYF; DNA: TGTGCCAGCAGCTTACTATCGGGACAGGGTATCCACGAGCAGTACTTC
size: NA; D: NA; V: TRBV11-2; J: TRBJ1-4; CDR3: CASSRGGPNEKLFF; DNA: TGTGCCAGCAGCCGGGGGGGGCCTAATGAAAAACTGTTTTTT
size: NA; D: NA; V: TRBV7-3; J: TRBJ2-1; CDR3: CASSLQRGSEQFF; DNA: TGTGCCAGCAGCTTACAAAGGGGGAGTGAGCAGTTCTTC
size: NA; D: NA; V: TRBV9; J: TRBJ2-2; CDR3: CASSQRETGELFF; DNA: TGTGCCAGCAGCCAACGGGAGACCGGGGAGCTGTTTTTT
size: NA; D: NA; V: TRBV28; J: TRBJ1-1; CDR3: CASSLTRNTEAFF; DNA: TGTGCCAGCAGTCTAACGAGGAACACTGAAGCTTTCTTT
size: NA; D: NA; V: TRBV6-5; J: TRBJ2-1; CDR3: CASTQLAGTYNEQFF; DNA: TGTGCCAGCACGCAATTGGCAGGGACCTACAATGAGCAGTTCTTC
size: NA; D: NA; V: TRBV18; J: TRBJ2-4; CDR3: CASSPPGGTAKNIQYF; DNA: TGTGCCAGCTCACCACCAGGAGGGACAGCCAAAAACATTCAGTACTTC
size: NA; D: NA; V: TRBV11-3; J: TRBJ2-1; CDR3: CASSSGYNEQFF; DNA: TGTGCCAGCAGCTCGGGCTACAATGAGCAGTTCTTC
size: NA; D: NA; V: TRBV4-2; J: TRBJ1-4; CDR3: CASSQEVGQGRTKLFF; DNA: TGTGCCAGCAGCCAAGAAGTTGGGCAAGGGAGGACAAAACTGTTTTTT
size: NA; D: NA; V: TRBV24-1; J: TRBJ1-1; CDR3: CATSETGNTEAFF; DNA: TGTGCCACCAGTGAGACCGGGAACACTGAAGCTTTCTTT
size: NA; D: TRBD2; V: TRBV30; J: TRBJ2-3; CDR3: CAWSVPRTSGRGTDTQYF; DNA: TGTGCCTGGAGTGTACCTCGAACTAGCGGGCGGGGCACAGATACGCAGTATTTT
size: NA; D: NA; V: TRBV4-1; J: TRBJ2-1; CDR3: CASSQGGRASNEQFF; DNA: TGCGCCAGCAGCCAAGGGGGTCGTGCCTCGAATGAGCAGTTCTTC
size: NA; D: TRBD2; V: TRBV28; J: TRBJ2-1; CDR3: CASNHLGLAAYNEQFF; DNA: TGTGCCAGCAACCACCTCGGACTAGCGGCCTACAATGAGCAGTTCTTC
size: NA; D: NA; V: TRBV6-2/TRBV6-3; J: TRBJ1-1; CDR3: CASSYGDRRTEAFF; DNA: TGTGCCAGCAGTTACGGGGACCGGAGGACTGAAGCTTTCTTT
size: once; D: NA; V: TRBV5-1; J: TRBJ1-3; CDR3: CASSMPGTSSGNTIYF; DNA: TGCGCCAGCAGCATGCCCGGGACAAGCTCTGGAAACACCATATATTTT
size: NA; D: NA; V: TRBV18; J: TRBJ2-1; CDR3: CASSPPYGVRGNLKHYYNEQFF; DNA: TGTGCCAGCTCACCACCATATGGAGTACGGGGAAACCTAAAACACTACTACAATGAGCAGTTCTTC
size: once; D: TRBD1; V: TRBV6-2/TRBV6-3; J: TRBJ2-5; CDR3: CASSYLPGQGQETQYF; DNA: TGTGCCAGCAGTTACCTCCCGGGACAGGGACAAGAGACCCAGTACTTC
size: NA; D: TRBD2; V: TRBV15; J: TRBJ2-1; CDR3: CATSRDHGGSYNEQFF; DNA: TGTGCCACCAGCAGAGATCATGGCGGGAGCTACAATGAGCAGTTCTTC
size: NA; D: TRBD1; V: TRBV28; J: TRBJ1-3; CDR3: CASWGQGGNTIYF; DNA: TGTGCCAGCTGGGGACAGGGTGGAAACACCATATATTTT
size: NA; D: NA; V: TRBV7-9; J: TRBJ2-4; CDR3: CASSPVSLGAKNIQYF; DNA: TGTGCCAGCAGCCCCGTTAGTTTGGGAGCCAAAAACATTCAGTACTTC
size: NA; D: NA; V: TRBV19; J: TRBJ1-1; CDR3: CASKGLGGYTEAFF; DNA: TGTGCCAGTAAGGGTCTCGGGGGGTACACTGAAGCTTTCTTT
size: NA; D: NA; V: TRBV21-1; J: TRBJ1-2; CDR3: CASSIDRGSNYGYTF; DNA: TGTGCCAGCAGCATAGACAGGGGATCTAACTATGGCTACACCTTC
size: NA; D: NA; V: TRBV19; J: TRBJ2-5; CDR3: CASSQMGVGGETQYF; DNA: TGTGCCAGTAGCCAAATGGGAGTGGGTGGAGAGACCCAGTACTTC
size: NA; D: TRBD2; V: TRBV9; J: TRBJ2-3; CDR3: CASSVVPIAGVDTQYF; DNA: TGTGCCAGCAGCGTAGTACCGATAGCGGGGGTGGATACGCAGTATTTT
size: NA; D: NA; V: TRBV4-3; J: TRBJ2-1; CDR3: CASSQGYPIVAGGSEQFF; DNA: TGCGCCAGCAGCCAAGGCTACCCTATAGTGGCTGGGGGAAGTGAGCAGTTCTTC
size: NA; D: NA; V: TRBV4-3; J: TRBJ2-3; CDR3: CASSQDVVGTTPGGDTQYF; DNA: TGCGCCAGCAGCCAAGATGTAGTGGGGACTACCCCAGGGGGAGATACGCAGTATTTT
size: NA; D: TRBD1; V: TRBV6-2/TRBV6-3; J: TRBJ1-5; CDR3: CASSQGQGVEPQHF; DNA: TGTGCCAGCAGTCAAGGACAGGGGGTTGAGCCCCAGCATTTT
size: NA; D: NA; V: TRBV19; J: TRBJ1-1; CDR3: CASRTPYTEAFF; DNA: TGTGCCAGTAGGACGCCTTACACTGAAGCTTTCTTT